The TCR beta chain described here comes from a study of early T cells in non-severe SARS-CoV-2 infection. As for the study in general: Chains were unpaired, as sequencing was done on bulk RNA from unsorted whole blood.

As part of library construction, unique molecular identifiers were attached to individual cDNA molecules. From the 5' RACE reads, TCRdb called clonotypes with MiXCR, one entry per CDR3 protein. The sample lists tens of thousands of distinct CDR3 sequences, 10% to 15% seen once, with approximately 4.8% in the top ten. Germline CDR1 SGHTA, CDR2 FQGNSA. V lost 1 base and J 1 base, leaving 4 bases between the germline ends. This CDR3 is 14 amino acids long. The receptor comes from an adult who was a healthcare worker with PCR-confirmed SARS-CoV-2 infection or an uninfected control (not recorded which). Sequencing was carried out using whole blood. The rearrangement joins TRBV7-2 to TRBJ2-2; no firm D call. In DNA, the CDR3 is TGTGCCAGCAGCTTAGGCGGGAACACCGGGGAGCTGTTTTTT. As protein: CASSLGGNTGELFF.